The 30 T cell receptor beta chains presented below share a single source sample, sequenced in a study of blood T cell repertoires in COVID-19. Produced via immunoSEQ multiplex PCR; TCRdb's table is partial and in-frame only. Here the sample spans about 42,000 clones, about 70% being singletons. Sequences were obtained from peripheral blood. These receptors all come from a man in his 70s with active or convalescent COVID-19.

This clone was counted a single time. The CDR3 sequence: CASSTSSGESYEQYF. In DNA form, the CDR3 reads TGTGCCAGCAGTACCTCTAGCGGGGAGAGCTACGAGCAGTACTTC. The chain uses TRBV28 and TRBJ2-7, with 9 bases lining up with TRBD2. The CDR3 is 15 amino acids. Germline CDR1 and CDR2: MDHEN and SYDVKM. J lost 3 bases, V lost 5 bases, and 8 bases had no gene match.

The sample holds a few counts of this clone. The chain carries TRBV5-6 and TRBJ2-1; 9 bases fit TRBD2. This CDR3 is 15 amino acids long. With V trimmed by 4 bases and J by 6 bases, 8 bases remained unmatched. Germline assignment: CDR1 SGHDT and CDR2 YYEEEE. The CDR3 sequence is CASSPSRRGGNEQFF. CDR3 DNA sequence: TGTGCCAGCAGCCCCTCCCGGCGGGGGGGCAATGAGCAGTTCTTC.

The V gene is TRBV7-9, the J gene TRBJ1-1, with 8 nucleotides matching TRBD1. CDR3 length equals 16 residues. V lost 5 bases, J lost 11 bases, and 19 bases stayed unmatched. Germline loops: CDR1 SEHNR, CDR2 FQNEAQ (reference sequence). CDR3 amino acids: CASSPGQVAGNSGAFF. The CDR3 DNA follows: TGTGCCAGCAGCCCGGGACAGGTAGCAGGAAATTCTGGGGCTTTCTTT.

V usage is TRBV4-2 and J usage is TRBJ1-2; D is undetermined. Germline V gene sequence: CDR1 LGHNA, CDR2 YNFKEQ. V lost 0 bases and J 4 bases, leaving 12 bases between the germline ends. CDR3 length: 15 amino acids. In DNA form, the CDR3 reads TGTGCCAGCAGCCAAGATATAATGAGGTTCTATGGCTACACCTTC. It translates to CASSQDIMRFYGYTF.

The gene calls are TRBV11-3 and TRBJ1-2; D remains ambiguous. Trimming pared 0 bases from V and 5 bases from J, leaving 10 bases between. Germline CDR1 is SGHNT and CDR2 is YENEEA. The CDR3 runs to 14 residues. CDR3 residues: CASSLEHRGYGYTF. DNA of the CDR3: TGTGCCAGCAGCTTAGAGCACCGGGGATATGGCTACACCTTC.

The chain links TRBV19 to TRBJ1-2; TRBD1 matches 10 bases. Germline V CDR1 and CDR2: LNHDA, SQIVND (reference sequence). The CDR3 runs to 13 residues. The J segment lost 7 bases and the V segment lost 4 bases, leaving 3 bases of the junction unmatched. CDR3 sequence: CASSTRTGGGYTF. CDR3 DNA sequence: TGTGCCAGTAGTACCCGGACAGGGGGTGGCTACACCTTC.

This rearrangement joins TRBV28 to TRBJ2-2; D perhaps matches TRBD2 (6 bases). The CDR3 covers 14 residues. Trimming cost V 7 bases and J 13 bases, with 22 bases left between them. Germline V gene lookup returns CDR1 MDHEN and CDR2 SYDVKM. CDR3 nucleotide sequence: TGTGCCAGCAACATTGGCACCCGCAAGGAGGGGCTGTTTTTT. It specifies CASNIGTRKEGLFF.

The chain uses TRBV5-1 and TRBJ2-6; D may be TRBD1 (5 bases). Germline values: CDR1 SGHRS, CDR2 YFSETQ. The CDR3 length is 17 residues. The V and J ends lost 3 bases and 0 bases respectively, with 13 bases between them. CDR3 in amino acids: CASSSRTLSSGANVLTF. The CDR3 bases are TGCGCCAGCAGCTCCCGGACACTTAGCTCTGGGGCCAACGTCCTGACTTTC.

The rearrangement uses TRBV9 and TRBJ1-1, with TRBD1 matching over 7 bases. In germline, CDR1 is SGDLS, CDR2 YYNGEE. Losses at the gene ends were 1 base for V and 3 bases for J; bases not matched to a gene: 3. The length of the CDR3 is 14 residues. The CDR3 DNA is TGTGCCAGCAGCGTAACCGGGACAGACACTGAAGCTTTCTTT. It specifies CASSVTGTDTEAFF. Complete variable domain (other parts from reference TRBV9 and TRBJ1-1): DSGVTQTPKHLITATGQRVTLRCSPRSGDLSVYWYQQSLDQGLQFLIQYYNGEERAKGNILERFSAQQFPDLHSELNLSSLELGDSALYFCASSVTGTDTEAFFGQGTRLTVV.

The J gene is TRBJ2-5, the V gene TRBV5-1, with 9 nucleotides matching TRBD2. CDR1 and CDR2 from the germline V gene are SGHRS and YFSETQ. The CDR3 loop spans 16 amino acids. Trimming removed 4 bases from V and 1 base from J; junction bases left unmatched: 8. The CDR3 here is CASSRGGGDIQETQYF. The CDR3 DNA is TGCGCCAGCAGCCGCGGCGGGGGGGATATCCAAGAGACCCAGTACTTC.

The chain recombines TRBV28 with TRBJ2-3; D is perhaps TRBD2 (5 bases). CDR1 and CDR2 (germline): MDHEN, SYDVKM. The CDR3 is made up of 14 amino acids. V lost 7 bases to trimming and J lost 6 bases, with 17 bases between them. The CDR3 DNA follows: TGTGCCAGCATCCCTCCATCTAGGACTGATACGCAGTATTTT. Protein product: CASIPPSRTDTQYF.

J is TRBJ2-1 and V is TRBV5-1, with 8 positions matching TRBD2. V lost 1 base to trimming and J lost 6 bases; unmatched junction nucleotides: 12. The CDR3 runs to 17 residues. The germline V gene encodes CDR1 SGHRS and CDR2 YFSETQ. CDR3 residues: CASSLSIRRGAVNEQFF. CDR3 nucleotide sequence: TGCGCCAGCAGCTTGAGCATCCGGCGGGGGGCGGTCAATGAGCAGTTCTTC.

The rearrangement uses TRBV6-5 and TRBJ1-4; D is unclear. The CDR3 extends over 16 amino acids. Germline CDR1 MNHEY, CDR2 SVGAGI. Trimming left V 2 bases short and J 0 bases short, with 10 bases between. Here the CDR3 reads CASSYDSPPTNEKLFF. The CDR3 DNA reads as TGTGCCAGCAGTTACGATAGTCCGCCAACTAATGAAAAACTGTTTTTT.

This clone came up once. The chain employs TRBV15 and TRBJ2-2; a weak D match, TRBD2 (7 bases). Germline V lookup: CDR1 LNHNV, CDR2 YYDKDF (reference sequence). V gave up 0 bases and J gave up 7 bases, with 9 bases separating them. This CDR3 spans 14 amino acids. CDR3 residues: CATSRDRGGGELFF. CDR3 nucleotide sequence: TGTGCCACCAGCAGAGATAGGGGGGGCGGGGAGCTGTTTTTT.

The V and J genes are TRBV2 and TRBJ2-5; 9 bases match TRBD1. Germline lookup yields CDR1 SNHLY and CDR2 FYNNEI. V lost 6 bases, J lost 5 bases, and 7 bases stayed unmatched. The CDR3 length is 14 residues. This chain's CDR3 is CASRTGGVGETQYF. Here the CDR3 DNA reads TGTGCCAGCAGGACAGGGGGTGTTGGCGAGACCCAGTACTTC.

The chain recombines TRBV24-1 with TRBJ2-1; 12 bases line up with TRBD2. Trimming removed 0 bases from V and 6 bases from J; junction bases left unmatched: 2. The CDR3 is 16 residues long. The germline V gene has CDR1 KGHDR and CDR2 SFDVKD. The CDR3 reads CATSDLLAGGGNEQFF. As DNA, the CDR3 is TGTGCCACCAGTGATTTGCTAGCGGGGGGGGGCAATGAGCAGTTCTTC.

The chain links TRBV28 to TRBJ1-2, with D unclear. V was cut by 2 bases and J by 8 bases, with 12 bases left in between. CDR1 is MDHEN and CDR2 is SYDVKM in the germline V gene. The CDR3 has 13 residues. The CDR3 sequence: CASSLNGLLGYTF. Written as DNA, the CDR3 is TGTGCCAGCAGTTTAAACGGTCTTTTGGGCTACACCTTC.

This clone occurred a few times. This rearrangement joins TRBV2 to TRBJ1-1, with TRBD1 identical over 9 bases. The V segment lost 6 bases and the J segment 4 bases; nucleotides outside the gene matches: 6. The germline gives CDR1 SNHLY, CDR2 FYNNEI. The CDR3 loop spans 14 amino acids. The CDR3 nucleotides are TGTGCCAGCAGCGATACAGGGGGCGGCACTGAAGCTTTCTTT. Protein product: CASSDTGGGTEAFF.

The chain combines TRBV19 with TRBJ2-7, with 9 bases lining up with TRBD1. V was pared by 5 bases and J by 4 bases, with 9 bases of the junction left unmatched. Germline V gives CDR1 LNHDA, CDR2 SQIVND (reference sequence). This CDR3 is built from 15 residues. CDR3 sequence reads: CASSPQQGAGYEQYF. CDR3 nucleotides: TGTGCCAGTAGTCCACAACAGGGGGCAGGGTACGAGCAGTACTTC.

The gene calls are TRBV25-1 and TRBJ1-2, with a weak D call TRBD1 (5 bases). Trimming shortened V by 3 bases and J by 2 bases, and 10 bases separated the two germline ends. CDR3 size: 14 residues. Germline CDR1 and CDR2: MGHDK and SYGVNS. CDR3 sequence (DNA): TGTGCCAGCAGTGAGTTTGGGGCGAACTATGGCTACACCTTC. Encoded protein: CASSEFGANYGYTF.

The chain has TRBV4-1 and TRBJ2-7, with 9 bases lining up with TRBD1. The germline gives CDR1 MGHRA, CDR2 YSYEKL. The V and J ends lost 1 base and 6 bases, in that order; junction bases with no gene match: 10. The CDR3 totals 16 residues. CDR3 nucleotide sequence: TGCGCCAGCAGCCAAGTCCCCGGGACAGGGTGGGTCGAGCAGTACTTC. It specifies CASSQVPGTGWVEQYF.

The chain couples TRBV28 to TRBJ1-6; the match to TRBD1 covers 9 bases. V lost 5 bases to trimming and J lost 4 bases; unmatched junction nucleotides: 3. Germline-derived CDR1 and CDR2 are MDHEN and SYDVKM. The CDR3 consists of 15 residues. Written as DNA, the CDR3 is TGTGCCAGCAGTCCGGGACAGGGTTATAATTCACCCCTCCACTTT. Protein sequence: CASSPGQGYNSPLHF. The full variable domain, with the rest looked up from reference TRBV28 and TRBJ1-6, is DVKVTQSSRYLVKRTGEKVFLECVQDMDHENMFWYRQDPGLGLRLIYFSYDVKMKEKGDIPEGYSVSREKKERFSLILESASTNQTSMYLCASSPGQGYNSPLHFGNGTRLTVT.

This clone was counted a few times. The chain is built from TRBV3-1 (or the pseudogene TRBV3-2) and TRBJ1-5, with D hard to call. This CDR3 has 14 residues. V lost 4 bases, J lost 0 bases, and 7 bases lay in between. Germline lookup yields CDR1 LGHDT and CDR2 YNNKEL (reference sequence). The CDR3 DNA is TGTGCCAGCAGCCCGAGGAATAGCAATCAGCCCCAGCATTTT. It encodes CASSPRNSNQPQHF.

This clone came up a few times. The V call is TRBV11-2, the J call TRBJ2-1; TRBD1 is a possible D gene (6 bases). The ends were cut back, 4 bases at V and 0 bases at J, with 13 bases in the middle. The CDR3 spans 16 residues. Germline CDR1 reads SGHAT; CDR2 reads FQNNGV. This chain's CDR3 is CASSSRKGDSYNEQFF. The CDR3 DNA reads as TGTGCCAGCAGCTCCCGAAAGGGGGACTCCTACAATGAGCAGTTCTTC.

The CDR3 bases are TGTGCCAGCAATTCAAACCTGGACAGAACCGGGGAGCTGTTTTTT. Translating gives CASNSNLDRTGELFF. The chain combines TRBV25-1 with TRBJ2-2, with D possibly being TRBD1 (6 bases). Trimming stripped 7 bases from V and 5 bases from J, with 17 bases between. Germline loops: CDR1 MGHDK, CDR2 SYGVNS. CDR3 length equals 15 residues.

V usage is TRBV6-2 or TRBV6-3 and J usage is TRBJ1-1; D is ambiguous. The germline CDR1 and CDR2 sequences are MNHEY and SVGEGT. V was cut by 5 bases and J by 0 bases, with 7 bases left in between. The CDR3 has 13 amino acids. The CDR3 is CASSLGLNTEAFF. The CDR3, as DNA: TGTGCCAGCAGTCTTGGGCTGAACACTGAAGCTTTCTTT.

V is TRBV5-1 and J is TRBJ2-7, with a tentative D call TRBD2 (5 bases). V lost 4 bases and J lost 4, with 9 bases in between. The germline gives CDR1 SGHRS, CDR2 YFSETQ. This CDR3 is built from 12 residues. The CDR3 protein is CASSLRGYEQYF. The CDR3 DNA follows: TGCGCCAGCAGCCTCCGCGGGTACGAGCAGTACTTC.

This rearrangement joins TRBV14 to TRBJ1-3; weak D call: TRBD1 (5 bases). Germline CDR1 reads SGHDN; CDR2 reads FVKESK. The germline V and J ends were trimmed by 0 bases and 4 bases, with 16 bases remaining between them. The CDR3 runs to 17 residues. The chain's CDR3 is CASSQDRGLKGGNTIYF. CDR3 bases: TGTGCCAGCAGCCAAGATCGGGGACTCAAGGGCGGAAACACCATATATTTT. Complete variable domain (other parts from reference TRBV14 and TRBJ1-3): EAGVTQFPSHSVIEKGQTVTLRCDPISGHDNLYWYRRVMGKEIKFLLHFVKESKQDESGMPNNRFLAERTGGTYSTLKVQPAELEDSGVYFCASSQDRGLKGGNTIYFGEGSWLTVV.

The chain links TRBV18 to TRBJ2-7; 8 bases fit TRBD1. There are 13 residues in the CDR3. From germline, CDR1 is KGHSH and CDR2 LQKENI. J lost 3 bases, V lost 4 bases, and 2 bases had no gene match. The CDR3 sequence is CASSQGQDYEQYF. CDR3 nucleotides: TGTGCCAGCTCACAGGGACAGGACTACGAGCAGTACTTC.

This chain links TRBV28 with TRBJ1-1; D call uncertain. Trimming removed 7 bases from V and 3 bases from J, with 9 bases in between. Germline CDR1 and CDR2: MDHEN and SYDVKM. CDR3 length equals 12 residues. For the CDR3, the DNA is TGTGCCAGCACCAGGTCAGACACTGAAGCTTTCTTT. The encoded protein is CASTRSDTEAFF.